The 12 T cell receptor beta chains listed next were all sequenced from one sample in a study of CD8+ T cells in alopecia areata. Stated treatment: oral pan-JAK inhibitor, 5-10 mg twice daily. TCR sequencing used cDNA made by reverse transcription of extracted RNA. Only in-frame clones appear in the TCRdb table, and some are missing; sequencing was by immunoSEQ multiplex PCR. This table holds 150,000 to 200,000 clones, about 65% found once. Sequences were derived from CD4+ T cells sorted from blood, sampled between weeks 49 and 50, from a patient treated with tofacitinib. Receptor source: a human donor with alopecia areata.

With respect to this clone: This sample includes further DNA sequences coding for the same CDR3. The rearrangement joins TRBV7-2 to TRBJ2-1; the D is unclear. The CDR3 sequence is 15 residues long. V lost 1 base, J lost 0 bases, and 7 bases lay in between. Looked up from germline, CDR1 is SGHTA and CDR2 is FQGNSA. CDR3 protein: CASSLGWGSYNEQFF. DNA of the CDR3: TGTGCCAGCAGCTTAGGGTGGGGCTCCTACAATGAGCAGTTCTTC.

The chain employs TRBV6-5 and TRBJ1-4, with D possibly matching TRBD1 (5 bases). Trimming took off 5 bases at V and 7 bases at J, with 11 bases between the two ends. There are 13 residues in the CDR3. Germline V gives CDR1 MNHEY, CDR2 SVGAGI. CDR3 coding DNA: TGTGCCAGCAGTCAGGGATGGAGTGAAAAACTGTTTTTT. This codes for CASSQGWSEKLFF.

The chain joins TRBV5-1 to TRBJ2-7; no clear D gene. V lost 0 bases and J 2 bases, leaving 12 bases between the germline ends. Germline CDR1 reads SGHRS; CDR2 reads YFSETQ. This CDR3 comprises 15 residues. This chain's CDR3 is CASSLAPGPTYEQYF. CDR3 nucleotides: TGCGCCAGCAGCTTGGCCCCTGGCCCGACCTACGAGCAGTACTTC.

The gene calls are TRBV11-3 and TRBJ2-3, with D unclear. Germline CDR1 and CDR2: SGHNT and YENEEA. The CDR3 covers 14 residues. V lost 3 bases and J lost 4, with 11 bases in between. The CDR3 region is CASSLVQFADTQYF. In DNA form, the CDR3 reads TGTGCCAGCAGCTTGGTACAGTTTGCAGATACGCAGTATTTT.

The chain joins TRBV25-1 to TRBJ2-3; 8 bases match TRBD1. The CDR3 totals 14 residues. The trim removed 7 bases at V and 5 bases at J, leaving 8 bases unmatched. The V gene's germline CDR1 is MGHDK and CDR2 SYGVNS. The CDR3 sequence is CASTPAGGLDTQYF. Here the CDR3 DNA reads TGTGCCAGCACCCCGGCAGGGGGCCTAGATACGCAGTATTTT.

This clone was recorded a few times. V gene TRBV7-3 combines with J gene TRBJ2-3, with 8 bases lining up with TRBD2. The CDR3 spans 15 residues. In germline, CDR1 is SGHTA, CDR2 FQGTGA. The junction had 8 bases not matched to a gene; V was cut back by 6 bases and J by 3 bases. The CDR3 sequence: CASSAGGGITDTQYF. The CDR3 DNA follows: TGTGCCAGCAGTGCGGGAGGAGGTATTACAGATACGCAGTATTTT.

This sequence joins TRBV13 and TRBJ1-1, with D tentatively TRBD1 (5 bases). The CDR3 extends over 14 amino acids. Germline CDR1 and CDR2: PRHDT and FYEKMQ (reference sequence). Trimming stripped 4 bases from V and 0 bases from J, with 9 bases between. The CDR3 protein is CASSSGLLNTEAFF. CDR3 nucleotide sequence: TGTGCCAGCAGCTCGGGACTTTTGAACACTGAAGCTTTCTTT.

A few counts support this clone. The rearrangement joins TRBV27 to TRBJ2-1; 10 nucleotides align to TRBD2. From germline, CDR1 is MNHEY and CDR2 SMNVEV (reference sequence). V dropped 2 bases and J dropped 5; count of bases not matched to a gene: 0. CDR3 length equals 14 residues. CDR3 residues: CASSLTSGNNEQFF. CDR3 DNA: TGTGCCAGCAGTTTAACTAGCGGGAACAATGAGCAGTTCTTC.

The chain is built from TRBV19 and TRBJ1-2; D gene uncertain. Germline V gene sequence: CDR1 LNHDA, CDR2 SQIVND (reference sequence). With 7 bases removed from V and 3 bases from J, the gap between germline ends came to 12 bases. The CDR3 is 13 amino acids. As DNA, the CDR3 is TGTGCCAGTACGAAAATCGGAGACTATGGCTACACCTTC. This encodes CASTKIGDYGYTF.

This clone was seen only a few times. The chain has TRBV15 and TRBJ1-2, with 7 bases that match TRBD1. Germline V CDR1 and CDR2: LNHNV, YYDKDF (reference sequence). The CDR3 runs to 13 residues. Trimming at V came to 3 bases and at J to 10 bases, leaving 8 bases not matched to a gene. CDR3 nucleotide sequence: TGTGCCACCAGCAGCCAACAGGGGAGGGCCTACACCTTC. It encodes CATSSQQGRAYTF.

CDR3 DNA sequence: TGCGCCAGCAGCTTGGACAGTGAAAAACTGTTTTTT. Amino acids: CASSLDSEKLFF. This sequence joins TRBV5-1 and TRBJ1-4; D is uncertain. The CDR3 has 12 amino acids. The V end lost 0 bases, the J end lost 7 bases, and 4 bases lay between the germline ends. Germline V gene lookup returns CDR1 SGHRS and CDR2 YFSETQ. The full variable domain, its missing parts supplied by reference TRBV5-1 and TRBJ1-4, is KAGVTQTPRYLIKTRGQQVTLSCSPISGHRSVSWYQQTPGQGLQFLFEYFSETQRNKGNFPGRFSGRQFSNSRSEMNVSTLELGDSALYLCASSLDSEKLFFGSGTQLSVL.

The chain combines TRBV29-1 with TRBJ1-5, with D unresolved. CDR1 SQVTM and CDR2 ANQGSEA come from the germline V gene. V was pared by 4 bases and J by 4 bases, with 11 bases between. The CDR3 sequence is 13 residues long. The CDR3 here is CSVGHSSNQPQHF. DNA of the CDR3: TGCAGCGTTGGACACTCAAGTAATCAGCCCCAGCATTTT.